This T cell receptor (beta chain) comes out of a study of response to subunit inactivated influenza vaccine. Overall study results and limits: The study's authors posited that every seasonal influenza vaccination enlists few new T cells.

V gave up 1 base and J gave up 5 bases, with 15 bases separating them. The CDR3 length is 15 residues. The germline CDR1 and CDR2 sequences are SGHRS and YFSETQ. One entry per CDR3 protein, called by TCRdb with MiXCR from the RT-PCR reads. This table holds 700,000 to 900,000 distinct CDR3 sequences, less than 25% found once. Comment on this clonotype: Its cognate antigen is unknown.

The sequence was collected from a man aged 45 to 65 who received an inactivated influenza vaccine. Sequenced here: PBMCs from blood, sampled less than 6 days after vaccination. The gene calls are TRBV5-1 and TRBJ2-5, with no clear D. The CDR3 region has the DNA TGCGCCAGCAGCTTGTTCGACGTGAGTCTGGAGACCCAGTACTTC. It translates to CASSLFDVSLETQYF.